Listed below are T cell receptor beta chains from one sample, sequenced in a study of OX40 agonist ivuxolimab in advanced cancers. The method was immunoSEQ multiplex PCR; TCRdb's version includes in-frame clones alone and lacks a portion of them. The sample consists of tens of thousands of clones, about four fifths of them appearing once. This specimen consisted of CD4+ or CD8+ T cells sorted from blood, obtained in a trial of the OX40 agonist ivuxolimab. These receptors all come from an adult with an advanced solid tumor such as melanoma, head and neck, liver or kidney cancer. CDR3s include the opening cysteine and the closing phenylalanine or tryptophan. Fields, in order: V gene, J gene, clone size, D gene, CDR3 DNA, CDR3 protein. D genes are given only for firm matches. Clone size is given for some rows only: seen once, a few or many times, or a class if the clone is expanded.

TRBV5-1	TRBJ2-6	.	.	TGCGCCAGCAGCCGGGGACCCGACTCTGGGGCCAACGTCCTGACTTTC	CASSRGPDSGANVLTF
TRBV9	TRBJ1-1	once	.	TGTGCCAGCAGCGTAGGTAACCCGGGGGACACTGAAGCTTTCTTT	CASSVGNPGDTEAFF
TRBV11-3	TRBJ2-1	.	.	TGTGCCAGCAGCTCGACAGTACCGGGACACAATTACAATGAGCAGTTCTTC	CASSSTVPGHNYNEQFF
TRBV19	TRBJ2-1	.	TRBD2	TGTGCCAGTAGTACCGGGACTAGCGCCTACAATGAGCAGTTCTTC	CASSTGTSAYNEQFF
TRBV5-1	TRBJ1-2	once	.	TGCGCCAGCAGCCCCCGGGACATGCTTGGCTACACCTTC	CASSPRDMLGYTF
TRBV5-6	TRBJ2-3	.	.	TGTGCCAGCAGCTTGGCCCAGAGATCAGATACGCAGTATTTT	CASSLAQRSDTQYF
TRBV19	TRBJ1-5	.	.	TGTGCCAGTGCCGGGACACTCAACAATCAGCCCCAGCATTTT	CASAGTLNNQPQHF
TRBV9	TRBJ1-3	.	.	TGTGCCAGCAGCGTAGCTCCGGGGGGATCGTCTGGAAACACCATATATTTT	CASSVAPGGSSGNTIYF
TRBV6-5	TRBJ1-6	.	.	TGTGCCAGCAGTTACTCGTCCAGTAATTCACCCCTCCACTTT	CASSYSSSNSPLHF
TRBV7-2	TRBJ2-7	once	TRBD2	TGTGCCAGCAGCGGGGGACTAGGGGAGCAGTACTTC	CASSGGLGEQYF
TRBV14	TRBJ1-2	.	TRBD1	TGTGCCAGCAGCCCTATGACAGGGGCCATATATGGCTACACCTTC	CASSPMTGAIYGYTF
TRBV10-3	TRBJ1-5	.	.	TGTGCCATCAGTGAGTCGGGGAGTTGGGGTCAGCCCCAGCATTTT	CAISESGSWGQPQHF
TRBV28	TRBJ2-3	.	TRBD2	TGTGCCAGCAGGCTCGTAGCGGGGACCACAGATACGCAGTATTTT	CASRLVAGTTDTQYF
TRBV27	TRBJ2-6	.	TRBD1	TGTGCCAGCAGTTTATCCCCGGGACAGGGATCTGGGGCCAACGTCCTGACTTTC	CASSLSPGQGSGANVLTF
TRBV6-5	TRBJ2-6	.	.	TGTGCCAGCAGTTACTCGTCATCTGGGGCCAACGTCCTGACTTTC	CASSYSSSGANVLTF
TRBV5-1	TRBJ2-3	.	TRBD2	TGCGCCAGCAGCTTGGTTACTGGGACTAGCGGGACAGATACGCAGTATTTT	CASSLVTGTSGTDTQYF
TRBV9	TRBJ2-2	.	.	TGTGCCAGCAGCGCGCGGAACGGTGGACCCGGGGAGCTGTTTTTT	CASSARNGGPGELFF
TRBV9	TRBJ2-1	.	TRBD2	TGTGCCAGCAGCGTAGGTCTTATCGGTAGCGGGGGGGATAATGAGCAGTTCTTC	CASSVGLIGSGGDNEQFF
TRBV7-7	TRBJ2-1	.	.	TGTGCTAGCAGCCCCGGGGGTTACTACAATGAGCAGTTCTTC	CASSPGGYYNEQFF
TRBV7-8	TRBJ2-7	few	TRBD1	TGTGCCAGCAGCTTAGAGGACAGGCTCCACGAGCAGTACTTC	CASSLEDRLHEQYF
TRBV5-1	TRBJ1-2	.	.	TGCGCCAGCAGCCCGACAGTTAACTATGGCTACACCTTC	CASSPTVNYGYTF
TRBV6-1	TRBJ2-7	.	.	TGTGCCAGCAGTGAAGAGGGAGGTAGCTCCTACGAGCAGTACTTT	CASSEEGGSSYEQYF
TRBV7-2	TRBJ1-2	.	TRBD1	TGTGCCAGCAGCTTAGGGGGACAGGGGTGGGGCTACACCTTC	CASSLGGQGWGYTF
TRBV30	TRBJ1-3	.	.	TGTGCCTGGACTGGGGGCGACACCATATATTTT	CAWTGGDTIYF
TRBV2	TRBJ2-7	.	TRBD1	TGTGCCAGCAGCACTGAGGGACAGTCCTACGAGCAGTACTTC	CASSTEGQSYEQYF
TRBV5-6	TRBJ2-3	.	TRBD1	TGTGCCAGCAGCTCTAGGACAGGGACAGATACGCAGTATTTT	CASSSRTGTDTQYF
TRBV7-9	TRBJ2-1	once	TRBD2	TGTGCCAGCAGCCCGCCTAGCGGGTTCTACAATGAGCAGTTCTTC	CASSPPSGFYNEQFF
TRBV29-1	TRBJ1-1	.	.	TGCAGCGGGGGGGGTGGCACAGGGATGAACACTGAAGCTTTCTTT	CSGGGGTGMNTEAFF
TRBV19	TRBJ1-1	.	.	TGTGCCAGTAGTATAGAACATATGAACACTGAAGCTTTCTTT	CASSIEHMNTEAFF
TRBV27	TRBJ1-1	.	.	TGTGCCAGCAGTTTACAAGCGAGACAGCCGCTCTGGGGGGCTGAAGCTTTCTTT	CASSLQARQPLWGAEAFF
TRBV19	TRBJ2-5	.	.	TGTGCCAGTAGTATCAGGGGAGAGACCCAGTACTTC	CASSIRGETQYF
TRBV5-1	TRBJ2-3	.	TRBD1	TGCGCCAGCAGCTTGGTGGCAGGGGGTTTGTCTGATACGCAGTATTTT	CASSLVAGGLSDTQYF
TRBV29-1	TRBJ1-6	.	.	TGCAGCGCCCGGAACTCCTATAATTCACCCCTCCACTTT	CSARNSYNSPLHF
TRBV5-1	TRBJ1-3	medium-sized	TRBD1	TGCGCCAGCAGCTGGTCGGGGACAGGGAGCGGAAACACCATATATTTT	CASSWSGTGSGNTIYF
TRBV10-3	TRBJ1-2	.	TRBD1	TGTGCCACCGGGACAGGGGGGGCCTATGGCTACACCTTC	CATGTGGAYGYTF
TRBV7-2	TRBJ1-6	once	.	TGTGCCAGCAGCTTGGAGGGGGGCCCGCGGGGTTCACCCCTCCACTTT	CASSLEGGPRGSPLHF
TRBV10-3	TRBJ2-1	.	.	TGTGCCACCCGGGACTCAGGAAATGAGCAGTTCTTC	CATRDSGNEQFF
TRBV6-5	TRBJ2-6	.	TRBD1	TGTGCCAGCAGCCATACAGGGGTCGGGGCCAACGTCCTGACTTTC	CASSHTGVGANVLTF
TRBV27	TRBJ2-7	.	TRBD1	TGTGCCAGCAGGAAAACCGGGACAGGGGGCTACGAGCAGTACTTC	CASRKTGTGGYEQYF
TRBV19	TRBJ1-2	.	.	TGTGCCAGTAGCGCTTCGAACAGGGTTAACTATGGCTACACCTTC	CASSASNRVNYGYTF
TRBV5-4	TRBJ2-7	.	.	TGTGCCAGCAGCTCTCCAGACAAGGACTACGAGCAGTACTTC	CASSSPDKDYEQYF
TRBV19	TRBJ2-7	.	TRBD2	TGTGCCAGCCAAAGCCGGGGGGGCCCCTACGAGCAGTACTTC	CASQSRGGPYEQYF
TRBV28	TRBJ1-2	.	.	TGTGCCAGCAGTTCCGGGGCCGATAATAACTATGGCTACACCTTC	CASSSGADNNYGYTF
TRBV7-3	TRBJ2-5	.	.	TGTGCCAGCAGCTTAGGCGTAACGGCCCAAGAGACCCAGTACTTC	CASSLGVTAQETQYF
TRBV5-1	TRBJ2-3	.	.	TGCGCCAGCAGCTTTACGAGGACAGATACGCAGTATTTT	CASSFTRTDTQYF
TRBV9	TRBJ1-2	.	.	TGTGCCAGCAGCGTAGATCCAGCTACTAACTATGGCTACACCTTC	CASSVDPATNYGYTF
TRBV25-1	TRBJ1-2	.	TRBD1	TGTGCCAGCAGTGATTGGGGGGCCAGGACAGGCTATGGCTACACCTTC	CASSDWGARTGYGYTF